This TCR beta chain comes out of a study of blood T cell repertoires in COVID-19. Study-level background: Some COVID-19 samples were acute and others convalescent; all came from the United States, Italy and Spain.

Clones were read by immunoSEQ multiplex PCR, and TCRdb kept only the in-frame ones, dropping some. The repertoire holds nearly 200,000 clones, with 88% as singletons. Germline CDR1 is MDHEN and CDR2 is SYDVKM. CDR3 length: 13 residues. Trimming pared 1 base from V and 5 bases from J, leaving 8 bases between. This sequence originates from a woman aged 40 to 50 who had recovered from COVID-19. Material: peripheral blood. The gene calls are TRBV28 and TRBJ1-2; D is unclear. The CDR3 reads CASSLSADYGYTF. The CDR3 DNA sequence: TGTGCCAGCAGTTTATCCGCGGATTATGGCTACACCTTC.